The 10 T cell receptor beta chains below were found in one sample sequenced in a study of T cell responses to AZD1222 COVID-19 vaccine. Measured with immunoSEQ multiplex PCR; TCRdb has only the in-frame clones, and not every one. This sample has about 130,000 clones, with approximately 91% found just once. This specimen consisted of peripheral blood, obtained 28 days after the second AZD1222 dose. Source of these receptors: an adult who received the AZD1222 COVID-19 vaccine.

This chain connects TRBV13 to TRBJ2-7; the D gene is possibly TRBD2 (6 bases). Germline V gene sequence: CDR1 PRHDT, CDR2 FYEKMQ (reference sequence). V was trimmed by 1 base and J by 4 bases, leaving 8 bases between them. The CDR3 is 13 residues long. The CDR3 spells CASSLEGGYEQYF. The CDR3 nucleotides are TGTGCCAGCAGCTTAGAGGGAGGATACGAGCAGTACTTC.

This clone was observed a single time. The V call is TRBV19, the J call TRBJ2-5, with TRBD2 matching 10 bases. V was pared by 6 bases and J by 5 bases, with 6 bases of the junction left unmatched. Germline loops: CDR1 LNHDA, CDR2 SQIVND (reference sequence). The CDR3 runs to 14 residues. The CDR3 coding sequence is TGTGCCAGTAGACCCGGGACTAGCGTCGAGACCCAGTACTTC. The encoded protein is CASRPGTSVETQYF.

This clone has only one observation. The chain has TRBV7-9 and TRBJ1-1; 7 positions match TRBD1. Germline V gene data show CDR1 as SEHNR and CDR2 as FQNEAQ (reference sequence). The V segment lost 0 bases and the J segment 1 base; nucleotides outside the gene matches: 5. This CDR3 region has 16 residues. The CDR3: CASSLAIGTANTEAFF. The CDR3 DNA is TGTGCCAGCAGCTTAGCGATAGGGACAGCGAACACTGAAGCTTTCTTT.

In DNA form, the CDR3 reads TGTGCCAGCAGCCCTGGAGGTACCCCGAGCTTGTATGGCTACACCTTC. Translated, it gives CASSPGGTPSLYGYTF. The genes are TRBV7-9 and TRBJ1-2, with D unresolved. Germline CDR1 is SEHNR and CDR2 is FQNEAQ (reference sequence). There are 16 residues in the CDR3. Trimming stripped 5 bases from V and 5 bases from J, with 21 bases between.

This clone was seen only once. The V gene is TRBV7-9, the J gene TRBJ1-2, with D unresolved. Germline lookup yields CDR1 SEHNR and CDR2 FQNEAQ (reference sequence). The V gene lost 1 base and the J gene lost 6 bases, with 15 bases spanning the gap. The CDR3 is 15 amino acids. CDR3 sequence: CASSLDSLLTDGYTF. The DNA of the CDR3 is TGTGCCAGCAGCTTAGACAGCCTACTAACGGATGGCTACACCTTC. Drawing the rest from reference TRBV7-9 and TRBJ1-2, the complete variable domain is DTGVSQNPRHKITKRGQNVTFRCDPISEHNRLYWYRQTLGQGPEFLTYFQNEAQLEKSRLLSDRFSAERPKGSFSTLEIQRTEQGDSAMYLCASSLDSLLTDGYTFGSGTRLTVV.

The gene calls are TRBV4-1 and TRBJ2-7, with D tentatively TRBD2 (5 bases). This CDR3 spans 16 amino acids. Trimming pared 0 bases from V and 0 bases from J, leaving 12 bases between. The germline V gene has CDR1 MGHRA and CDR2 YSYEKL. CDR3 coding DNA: TGCGCCAGCAGCCAAGATCACAGCGGCTACTCCTACGAGCAGTACTTC. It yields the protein CASSQDHSGYSYEQYF.

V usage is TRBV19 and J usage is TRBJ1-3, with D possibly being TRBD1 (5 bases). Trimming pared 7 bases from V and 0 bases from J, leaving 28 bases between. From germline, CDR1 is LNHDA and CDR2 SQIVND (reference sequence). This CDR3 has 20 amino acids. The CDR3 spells CASILRLPQPGRNSGNTIYF. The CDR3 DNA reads TGTGCCAGTATCCTCAGGCTGCCCCAACCGGGACGGAACTCTGGAAACACCATATATTTT.

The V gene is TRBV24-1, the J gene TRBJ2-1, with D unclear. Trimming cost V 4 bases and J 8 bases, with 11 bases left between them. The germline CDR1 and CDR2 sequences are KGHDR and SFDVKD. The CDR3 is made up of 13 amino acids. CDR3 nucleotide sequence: TGTGCCACCAGTGACCCCACTCTGGATGAGCAGTTCTTC. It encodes CATSDPTLDEQFF.

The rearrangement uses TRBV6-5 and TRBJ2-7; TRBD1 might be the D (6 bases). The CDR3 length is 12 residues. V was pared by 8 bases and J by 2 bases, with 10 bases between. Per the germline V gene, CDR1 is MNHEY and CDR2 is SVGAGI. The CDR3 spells CASDRPTYEQYF. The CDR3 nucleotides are TGTGCCAGCGACAGGCCTACCTACGAGCAGTACTTC.

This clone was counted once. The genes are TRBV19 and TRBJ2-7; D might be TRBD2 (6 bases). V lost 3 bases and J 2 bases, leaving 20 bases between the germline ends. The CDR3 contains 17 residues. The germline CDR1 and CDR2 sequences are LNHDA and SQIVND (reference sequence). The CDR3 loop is CASSIGLAREGAYEQYF. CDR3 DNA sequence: TGTGCCAGTAGTATCGGGCTAGCGCGGGAAGGCGCCTACGAGCAGTACTTC. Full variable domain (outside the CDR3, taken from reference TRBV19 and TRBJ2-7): DGGITQSPKYLFRKEGQNVTLSCEQNLNHDAMYWYRQDPGQGLRLIYYSQIVNDFQKGDIAEGYSVSREKKESFPLTVTSAQKNPTAFYLCASSIGLAREGAYEQYFGPGTRLTVT.